The clone carrying this T cell receptor (beta chain) was seen a few times. As yet, its antigen is unknown. These data are taken from a study of CD8 T cells in ankylosing spondylitis. Study-level points and caveats: The authors reported significant enrichment of disease-linked clones in matched ankylosing spondylitis synovial fluid. Past studies reported some motif variants in reactive arthritis synovial fluid and blood. Seemingly distinctive of ankylosing spondylitis blood was a TCR beta motif formed by eight highly homologous variants.

CDR1 and CDR2 (germline): MNHEY, SVGAGI. The CDR3 spans 16 residues. With 3 bases removed from V and 0 bases from J, the gap between germline ends came to 14 bases. 5'-RACE, quantitative and with molecular barcodes, yielded the TCR beta libraries. One entry per CDR3 protein results from TCRdb running MiXCR on the 5' RACE reads. Of about 250,000 distinct CDR3 sequences detected, roughly 32% appear once; the ten largest clones hold 4% to 5%. The chain links TRBV6-5 to TRBJ1-1; D uncertain. This receptor was obtained from a male donor with ankylosing spondylitis or in good health (not recorded which). The sample consisted of blood, either unsorted or a sorted T cell fraction (not recorded which). CDR3 loop: CASSYDGVTMNTEAFF. CDR3 DNA: TGTGCCAGCAGTTATGACGGGGTAACGATGAACACTGAAGCTTTCTTT.